The sequence of this T cell receptor (beta chain) was determined in a study of blood T cell repertoires in COVID-19. For the study at large: The United States, Italy and Spain provided the acute and convalescent COVID-19 samples. Sources were T cells, B-cell-depleted T cells, or PBMCs; the material itself was cDNA or gDNA.

Authors' analysis steps: Amplified reference gene primers provided the basis for estimating nucleated cell counts. Repertoires were generated with immunoSEQ multiplex PCR, while TCRdb's copy carries only in-frame clones and drops some. V and J calls and clone size are those listed in that table; D and trimming were worked out from the DNA. The sample has about 140,000 clones, 76% seen once. The CDR3 consists of 16 residues. Trimming took off 4 bases at V and 9 bases at J, with 23 bases between the two ends. Germline assignment: CDR1 SGDLS and CDR2 YYNGEE. This TCR derives from a woman of 80 years or more with active or convalescent COVID-19. The chain uses TRBV9 and TRBJ2-1; TRBD2 is a possible D gene (6 bases). Sequencing was carried out using peripheral blood. The CDR3 spells CASSPIEGLIGGEQFF. In DNA, the CDR3 is TGTGCCAGCAGCCCCATAGAGGGACTGATCGGGGGTGAGCAGTTCTTC.